One sample yielded the 15 T cell receptor beta chains listed below, sequenced in a study of CD8 T cells in ankylosing spondylitis. TCRdb reprocessed the 5' RACE reads with MiXCR, giving one entry per CDR3 protein. The sample consists of some 71,000 distinct CDR3 sequences, roughly 5.3% of them appearing once. Sequencing used blood, either unsorted or a sorted T cell fraction (not recorded which). These TCRs come from a male donor with ankylosing spondylitis or in good health (not recorded which).

This clonotype came up many times. The chain uses TRBV3-1 and TRBJ2-1, with D possibly matching TRBD1 (6 bases). The germline V and J ends were trimmed by 4 bases and 3 bases, with 10 bases remaining between them. Germline V gene sequence: CDR1 LGHDT, CDR2 YNNKEL (reference sequence). The CDR3 is 14 residues long. In DNA form, the CDR3 reads TGTGCCAGCAGCCGCCGGGACAACTACAATGAGCAGTTCTTC. This codes for CASSRRDNYNEQFF.

This clonotype was seen repeatedly, ten times or more. V gene TRBV3-1 combines with J gene TRBJ2-3; a possible D gene is TRBD2 (5 bases). CDR3 length: 16 residues. V was trimmed by 3 bases and J by 0 bases, leaving 13 bases between them. Germline-derived CDR1 and CDR2 are LGHDT and YNNKEL (reference sequence). CDR3 nucleotides: TGTGCCAGCAGCCAGAGTAGAGCGGAAAGCACAGATACGCAGTATTTT. This sequence encodes CASSQSRAESTDTQYF.

Points on this clonotype: A junction boundary mismatches the germline segment, possibly from a read error. This rearrangement joins TRBV7-9 to TRBJ2-7, with D perhaps matching TRBD1 (6 bases). The CDR3 totals 14 residues. CDR1 and CDR2 (germline): SEHNR, FQNEAQ (reference sequence). The CDR3 sequence is CAGSLNGGHPEQYF. The CDR3 DNA reads TGTGCCGGCAGCTTAAATGGGGGACACCCCGAGCAGTACTTC.

There are a few counts of this clonotype. CDR3 amino acids: CASSLWGTDTQYF. In DNA form, the CDR3 reads TGTGCCAGCAGCTTATGGGGAACAGATACGCAGTATTTT. The V gene is TRBV7-9, the J gene TRBJ2-3; D call uncertain. V was clipped by 2 bases and J by 3 bases, with 6 bases between them. The CDR3 totals 13 residues. The germline V gene encodes CDR1 SEHNR and CDR2 FQNEAQ (reference sequence).

This clonotype occurred many times. The chain has TRBV7-2 and TRBJ1-2; 8 positions match TRBD1. This CDR3 is 13 amino acids long. The junction had 3 bases not matched to a gene; V was cut back by 5 bases and J by 4 bases. CDR1 is SGHTA and CDR2 is FQGNSA in the germline V gene. The CDR3 nucleotides read TGTGCCAGCAGCCAGGGGGCCTTCTATGGCTACACCTTC. Translating gives CASSQGAFYGYTF.

This clonotype has at least ten counts. This chain connects TRBV20-1 to TRBJ2-3; 10 positions match TRBD2. Germline-derived CDR1 and CDR2 are DFQATT and SNEGSKA (reference sequence). The CDR3 sequence is 15 residues long. Trimming cost V 2 bases and J 7 bases; bases outside gene matches: 9. In nucleotides, the CDR3 is TGCAGTGCTAGACCTGAGCGGGGGGGCCTATATACGCAGTATTTT. Encoded protein: CSARPERGGLYTQYF.

This clonotype was recorded at least ten times. The chain has TRBV29-1 and TRBJ1-1; no definite D call. The CDR3 spans 15 residues. Germline V gene sequence: CDR1 SQVTM, CDR2 ANQGSEA. Trimming left V 5 bases short and J 3 bases short, with 19 bases between. The CDR3 DNA reads as TGCAGCGTTATCCCCCCCCCCCCAATGGACACTGAAGCTTTCTTT. This sequence encodes CSVIPPPPMDTEAFF.

This clonotype came up many times. The J gene is TRBJ2-5, the V gene TRBV7-6, with D maybe TRBD1 (5 bases). The germline V gene encodes CDR1 SGHVS and CDR2 FNYEAQ. Trimming pared 1 base from V and 0 bases from J, leaving 6 bases between. This CDR3 region has 14 residues. The DNA for the CDR3 is TGTGCCAGCAGCTTAGGGACACACCAAGAGACCCAGTACTTC. It specifies CASSLGTHQETQYF.

V gene TRBV28 combines with J gene TRBJ2-3, with 8 positions matching TRBD2. Trimming took 3 bases from V and 10 from J; bases not matched to a gene: 12. The germline V gene has CDR1 MDHEN and CDR2 SYDVKM. This CDR3 contains 15 residues. The CDR3 region has the DNA TGTGCCAGCAGTTTCACGGGGGGGGCCGTAAATGCGCAGTATTTT. Protein: CASSFTGGAVNAQYF.

This clonotype was recorded many times. The V call is TRBV18, the J call TRBJ2-2; 7 bases fit TRBD1. The germline gives CDR1 KGHSH, CDR2 LQKENI. This CDR3 spans 16 amino acids. The V gene end was trimmed by 5 bases and the J gene end by 1 base; junction bases not matched to a gene: 7. The CDR3 DNA follows: TGTGCCAGCTCAAGCCCGGGACAGATGAACACCGGGGAGCTGTTTTTT. This gives the protein CASSSPGQMNTGELFF.

This clonotype has a count of ten or more. V is TRBV20-1 and J is TRBJ2-1; the match to TRBD2 covers 8 bases. The CDR3 runs 16 residues. CDR1 is DFQATT, CDR2 SNEGSKA, per germline (reference sequence). The V gene end was trimmed by 0 bases and the J gene end by 4 bases; junction bases not matched to a gene: 8. CDR3 nucleotides: TGCAGTGCTAGAGATGTGGTGGGACTAGAGTACAATGAGCAGTTCTTC. It yields the protein CSARDVVGLEYNEQFF.

CDR3 sequence: CASSFQDPSGNTIYF. The DNA of the CDR3 is TGTGCCAGCAGTTTCCAGGACCCTTCGGGAAACACCATATATTTT. This rearrangement joins TRBV12-3 or TRBV12-4 to TRBJ1-3, with no clear D. The CDR3 consists of 15 residues. The germline V and J ends were trimmed by 3 bases and 4 bases, with 13 bases remaining between them.

This clonotype was seen repeatedly, ten times or more. This chain connects TRBV12-3 or TRBV12-4 to TRBJ2-1, with unresolved D. V dropped 5 bases and J dropped 7 bases, with 9 bases sitting between them. The CDR3 consists of 12 residues. The CDR3 is CASSGFLNEQFF. The CDR3 coding sequence is TGTGCCAGCAGTGGGTTCTTAAATGAGCAGTTCTTC.

Many counts were recorded for this clonotype. The V call is TRBV5-1, the J call TRBJ2-1; tentatively, D is TRBD2 (6 bases). CDR1 is SGHRS, CDR2 YFSETQ, per germline. Deletions cut 0 bases from V and 8 bases from J, with 15 bases between. CDR3 size: 15 residues. The CDR3 DNA reads TGCGCCAGCAGCTTGGAGGCCAGGGAGGTAGATGAGCAGTTCTTC. This codes for CASSLEAREVDEQFF.

This clonotype was observed many times. This chain joins TRBV10-3 and TRBJ2-7; 12 nucleotides line up with TRBD2. The J segment lost 2 bases and the V segment lost 11 bases, leaving 4 bases of the junction unmatched. The CDR3 spans 13 residues. CDR1 ENHRY and CDR2 SYGVKD come from the germline V gene. In nucleotides, the CDR3 is TGTGCCGCGGGACTAGCGGGCCCCTACGAGCAGTACTTC. Translated, it gives CAAGLAGPYEQYF.